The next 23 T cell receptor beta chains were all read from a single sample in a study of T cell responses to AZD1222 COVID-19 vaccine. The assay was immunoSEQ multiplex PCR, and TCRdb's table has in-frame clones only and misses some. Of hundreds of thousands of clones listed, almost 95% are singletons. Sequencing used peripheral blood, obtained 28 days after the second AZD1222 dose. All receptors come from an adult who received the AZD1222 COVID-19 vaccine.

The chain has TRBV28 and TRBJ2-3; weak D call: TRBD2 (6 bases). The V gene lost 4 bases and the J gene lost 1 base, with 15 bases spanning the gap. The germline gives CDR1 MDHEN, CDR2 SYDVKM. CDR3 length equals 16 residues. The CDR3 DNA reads TGTGCCAGCAGTTCCGGGACTGGGGCTGGCACAGATACGCAGTATTTT. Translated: CASSSGTGAGTDTQYF. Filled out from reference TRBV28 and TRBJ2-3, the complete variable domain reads DVKVTQSSRYLVKRTGEKVFLECVQDMDHENMFWYRQDPGLGLRLIYFSYDVKMKEKGDIPEGYSVSREKKERFSLILESASTNQTSMYLCASSSGTGAGTDTQYFGPGTRLTVL.

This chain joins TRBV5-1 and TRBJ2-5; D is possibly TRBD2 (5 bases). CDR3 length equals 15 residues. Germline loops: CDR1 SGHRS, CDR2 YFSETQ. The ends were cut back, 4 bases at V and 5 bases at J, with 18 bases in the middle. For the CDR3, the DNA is TGCGCCAGCAGCAATATGGACGAAGGAGGTGAGACCCAGTACTTC. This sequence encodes CASSNMDEGGETQYF.

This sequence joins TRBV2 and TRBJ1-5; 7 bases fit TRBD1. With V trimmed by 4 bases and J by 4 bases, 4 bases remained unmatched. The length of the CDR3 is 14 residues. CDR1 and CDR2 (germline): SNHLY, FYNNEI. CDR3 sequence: CASSGGRGNQPQHF. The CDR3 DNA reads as TGTGCCAGCAGTGGGGGCAGGGGGAATCAGCCCCAGCATTTT.

CDR3 coding DNA: TGTGCCAGCAGCTTAGGGCAGGGGAGCTGGGACGAGCAGTACTTC. Amino acid sequence: CASSLGQGSWDEQYF. This chain links TRBV5-6 with TRBJ2-7; D may be TRBD1 (6 bases). Trimming removed 2 bases at V and 5 bases at J, with 17 bases between. The CDR3 runs 15 residues. Germline-derived CDR1 and CDR2 are SGHDT and YYEEEE.

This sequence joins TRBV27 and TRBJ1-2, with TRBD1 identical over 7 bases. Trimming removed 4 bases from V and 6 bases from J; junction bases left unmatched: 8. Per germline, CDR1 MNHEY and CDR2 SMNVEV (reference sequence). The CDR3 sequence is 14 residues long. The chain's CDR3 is CASSSDNRGDGYTF. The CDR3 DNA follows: TGTGCCAGCAGTTCGGACAACAGGGGTGATGGCTACACCTTC.

As DNA, the CDR3 is TGTGCCAGCAGTCCGGGACTAGTGACAGATACGCAGTATTTT. This codes for CASSPGLVTDTQYF. V is TRBV2 and J is TRBJ2-3, with 8 bases fitting TRBD2. There are 14 residues in the CDR3. CDR1 SNHLY and CDR2 FYNNEI come from the germline V gene. J gave up 3 bases and V 5 bases, and 4 bases lay outside the gene matches.

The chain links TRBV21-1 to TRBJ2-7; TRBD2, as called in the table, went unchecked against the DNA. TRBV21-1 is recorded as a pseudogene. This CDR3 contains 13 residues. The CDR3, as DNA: TGTGCCAGCAGCAAAGATCCTCGAGGCGAGCAGTACTTC. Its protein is CASSKDPRGEQYF.

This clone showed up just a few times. CDR3 residues: CAIRTRDGNTGELFF. The CDR3 DNA is TGTGCCATCAGGACCCGGGACGGCAACACCGGGGAGCTGTTTTTT. V is TRBV10-3 and J is TRBJ2-2; D possibly uses TRBD1 or TRBD2 (5 bases each). Germline CDR1 ENHRY, CDR2 SYGVKD. This CDR3 contains 15 residues. V was shortened by 6 bases and J by 2 bases, with 13 bases between the two germline ends.

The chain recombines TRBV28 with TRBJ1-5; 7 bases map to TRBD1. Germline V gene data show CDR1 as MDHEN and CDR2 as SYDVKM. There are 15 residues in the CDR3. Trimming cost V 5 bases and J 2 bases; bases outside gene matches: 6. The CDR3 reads CASSTDRARNQPQHF. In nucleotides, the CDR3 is TGTGCCAGCAGTACCGACAGGGCACGCAATCAGCCCCAGCATTTT.

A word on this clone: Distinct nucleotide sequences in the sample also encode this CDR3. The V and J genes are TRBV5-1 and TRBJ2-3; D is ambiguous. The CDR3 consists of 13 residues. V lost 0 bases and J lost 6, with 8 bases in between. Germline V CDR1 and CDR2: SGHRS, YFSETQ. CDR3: CASSLEGTDTQYF. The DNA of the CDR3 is TGCGCCAGCAGCTTGGAAGGTACGGATACGCAGTATTTT.

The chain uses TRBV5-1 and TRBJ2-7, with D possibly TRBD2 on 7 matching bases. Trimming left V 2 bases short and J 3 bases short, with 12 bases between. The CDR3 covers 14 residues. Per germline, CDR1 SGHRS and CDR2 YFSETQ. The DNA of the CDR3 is TGCGCCAGCAGCTTAGCGGGGACATACTACGAGCAGTACTTC. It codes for CASSLAGTYYEQYF.

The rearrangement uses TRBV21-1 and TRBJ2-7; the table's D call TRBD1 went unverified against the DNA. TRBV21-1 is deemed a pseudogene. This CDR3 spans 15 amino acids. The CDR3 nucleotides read TGTGCCAGCACCATAGAAGGGACAGCTAACTACGAGCAGTACTTC. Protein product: CASTIEGTANYEQYF.

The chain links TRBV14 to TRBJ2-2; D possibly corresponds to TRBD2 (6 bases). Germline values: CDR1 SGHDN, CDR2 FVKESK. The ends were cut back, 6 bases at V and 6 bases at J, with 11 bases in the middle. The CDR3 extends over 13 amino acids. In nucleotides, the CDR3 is TGTGCCAGCAGGATGGCTAGCGCCGGGGAGCTGTTTTTT. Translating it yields CASRMASAGELFF.

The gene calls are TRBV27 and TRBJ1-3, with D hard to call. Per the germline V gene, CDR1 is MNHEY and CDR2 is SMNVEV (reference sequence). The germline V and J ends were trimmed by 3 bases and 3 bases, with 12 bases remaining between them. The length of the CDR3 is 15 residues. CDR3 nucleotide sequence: TGTGCCAGCAGTTTCGGGCCAGGTGGTGGAAACACCATATATTTT. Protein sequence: CASSFGPGGGNTIYF.

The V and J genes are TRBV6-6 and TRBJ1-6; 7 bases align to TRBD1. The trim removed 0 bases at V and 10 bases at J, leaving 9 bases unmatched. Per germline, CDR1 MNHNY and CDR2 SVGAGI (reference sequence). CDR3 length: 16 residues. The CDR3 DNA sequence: TGTGCCAGCAGTTACTCTCAGGGGGGACGGGGGTCACCCCTCCACTTT. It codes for CASSYSQGGRGSPLHF.

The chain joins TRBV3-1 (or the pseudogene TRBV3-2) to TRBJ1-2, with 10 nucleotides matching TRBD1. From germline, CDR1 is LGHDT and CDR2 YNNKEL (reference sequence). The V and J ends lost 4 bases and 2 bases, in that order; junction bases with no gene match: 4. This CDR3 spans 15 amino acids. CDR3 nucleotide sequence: TGTGCCAGCAGCCGGGACAGGGGCTGGAACTATGGCTACACCTTC. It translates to CASSRDRGWNYGYTF.

This CDR3 reads CASRLTAWTEAFF. The DNA of the CDR3 is TGTGCCAGCCGCCTGACCGCATGGACTGAAGCTTTCTTT. The J gene is TRBJ1-1, the V gene TRBV2, with D uncertain. The V gene's germline CDR1 is SNHLY and CDR2 FYNNEI. Trimming shortened V by 8 bases and J by 5 bases, and 15 bases separated the two germline ends. CDR3 size: 13 residues.

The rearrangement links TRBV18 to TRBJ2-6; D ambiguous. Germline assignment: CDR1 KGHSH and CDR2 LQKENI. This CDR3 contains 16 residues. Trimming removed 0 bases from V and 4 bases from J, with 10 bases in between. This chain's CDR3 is CASSPPRQGGANVLTF. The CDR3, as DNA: TGTGCCAGCTCACCACCGAGGCAAGGCGGGGCCAACGTCCTGACTTTC.

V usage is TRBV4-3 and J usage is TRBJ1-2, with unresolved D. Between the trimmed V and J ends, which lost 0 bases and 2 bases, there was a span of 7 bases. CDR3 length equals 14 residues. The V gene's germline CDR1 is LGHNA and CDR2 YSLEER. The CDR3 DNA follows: TGCGCCAGCAGCCAAGAGGGCGTAAACTATGGCTACACCTTC. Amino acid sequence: CASSQEGVNYGYTF.

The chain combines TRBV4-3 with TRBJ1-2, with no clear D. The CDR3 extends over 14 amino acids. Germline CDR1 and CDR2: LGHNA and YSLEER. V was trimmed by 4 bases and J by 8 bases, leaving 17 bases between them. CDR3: CASSPFEGTQGYTF. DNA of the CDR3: TGCGCCAGCAGCCCCTTCGAGGGCACGCAAGGCTACACCTTC.

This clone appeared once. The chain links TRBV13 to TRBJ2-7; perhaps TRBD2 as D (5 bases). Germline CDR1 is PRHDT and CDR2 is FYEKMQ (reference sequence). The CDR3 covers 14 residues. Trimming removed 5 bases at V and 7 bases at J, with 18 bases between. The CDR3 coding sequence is TGTGCCAGCAGCCCCCCGCGGGCCCCGCGGGAGCAGTACTTC. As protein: CASSPPRAPREQYF. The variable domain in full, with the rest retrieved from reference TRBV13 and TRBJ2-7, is AAGVIQSPRHLIKEKRETATLKCYPIPRHDTVYWYQQGPGQDPQFLISFYEKMQSDKGSIPDRFSAQQFSDYHSELNMSSLELGDSALYFCASSPPRAPREQYFGPGTRLTVT.

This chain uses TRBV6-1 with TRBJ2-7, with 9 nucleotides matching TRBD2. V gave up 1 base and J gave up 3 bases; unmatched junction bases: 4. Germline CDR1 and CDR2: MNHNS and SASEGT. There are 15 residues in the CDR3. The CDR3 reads CASSEGAGGIYEQYF. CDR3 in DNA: TGTGCCAGCAGTGAAGGAGCGGGAGGAATCTACGAGCAGTACTTC.

The CDR3 nucleotides are TGCGCCAGCAGGGGGTCAGGGTTGGGACCGCCACGCGGCACTGAAGCTTTCTTT. Residues: CASRGSGLGPPRGTEAFF. This chain uses TRBV4-1 with TRBJ1-1, with D possibly matching TRBD1 (5 bases). Germline CDR1 and CDR2: MGHRA and YSYEKL. Trimming shortened V by 6 bases and J by 4 bases, and 27 bases separated the two germline ends. CDR3 length equals 18 residues.